The clone carrying this T cell receptor beta chain was seen repeatedly, ten times or more. The sample belongs to a study of prognosis after radiotherapy for stage I lung cancer. Multiplex PCR, run in two rounds, amplified TCR beta CDR3 from genomic DNA. Each TRBV and TRBJ gene had its own primer in the first PCR round. TCRdb re-called the multiplex PCR reads through MiXCR, storing one row per CDR3 protein. The data contain more than 15,000 distinct CDR3 sequences, about 17% of them singletons. The clonotype originates from a donor at least 50 years old with non-small cell lung cancer. Sequences were derived from PBMCs, sampled before or after stereotactic body radiation therapy (not recorded which).

CDR3 sequence: CASSLALGQGHEKLFF. In nucleotides, the CDR3 is TGTGCCAGCAGCTTAGCGTTGGGACAGGGTCACGAAAAACTGTTTTTT. The chain uses TRBV7-9 and TRBJ1-4, with 9 bases fitting TRBD1. CDR3 size: 16 residues. Germline assignment: CDR1 SEHNR and CDR2 FQNEAQ (reference sequence). Germline trimming cut 0 bases from V and 8 bases from J; bases unmatched to any gene: 7.